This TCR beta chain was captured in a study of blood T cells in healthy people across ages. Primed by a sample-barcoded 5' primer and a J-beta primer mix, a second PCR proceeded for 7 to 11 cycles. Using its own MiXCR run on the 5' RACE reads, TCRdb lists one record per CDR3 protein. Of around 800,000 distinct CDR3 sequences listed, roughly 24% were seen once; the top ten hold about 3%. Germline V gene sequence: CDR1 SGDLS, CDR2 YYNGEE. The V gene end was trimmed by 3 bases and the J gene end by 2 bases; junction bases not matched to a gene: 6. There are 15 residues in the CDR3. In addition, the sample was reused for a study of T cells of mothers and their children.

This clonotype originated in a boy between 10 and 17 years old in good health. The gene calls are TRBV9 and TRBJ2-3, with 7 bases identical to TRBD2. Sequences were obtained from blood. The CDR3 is CASSGGLDYTDTQYF. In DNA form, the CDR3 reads TGTGCCAGCAGCGGAGGACTAGATTACACAGATACGCAGTATTTT.